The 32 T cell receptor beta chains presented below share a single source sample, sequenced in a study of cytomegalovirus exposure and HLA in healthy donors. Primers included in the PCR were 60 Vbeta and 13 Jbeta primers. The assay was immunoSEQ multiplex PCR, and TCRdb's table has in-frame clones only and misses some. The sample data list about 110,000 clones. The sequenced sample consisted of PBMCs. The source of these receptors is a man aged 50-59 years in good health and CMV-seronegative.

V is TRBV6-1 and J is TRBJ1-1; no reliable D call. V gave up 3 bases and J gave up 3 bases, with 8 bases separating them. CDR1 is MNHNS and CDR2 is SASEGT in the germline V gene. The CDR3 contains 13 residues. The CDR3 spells CASSDHRDTEAFF. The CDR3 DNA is TGTGCCAGCAGTGACCACCGGGACACTGAAGCTTTCTTT.

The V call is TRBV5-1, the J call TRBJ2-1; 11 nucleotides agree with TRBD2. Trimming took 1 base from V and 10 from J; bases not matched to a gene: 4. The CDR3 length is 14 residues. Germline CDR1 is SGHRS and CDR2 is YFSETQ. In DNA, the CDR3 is TGCGCCAGCAGCTTGATAGCGGGAGGGAGGGAGCAGTTCTTC. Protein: CASSLIAGGREQFF.

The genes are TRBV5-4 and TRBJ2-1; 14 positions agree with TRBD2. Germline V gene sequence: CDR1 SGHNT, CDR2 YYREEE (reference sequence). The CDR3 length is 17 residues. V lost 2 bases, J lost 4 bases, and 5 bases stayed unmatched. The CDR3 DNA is TGTGCCAGCAGCTTACCGAGGACTAGCGGGGGGTACAATGAGCAGTTCTTC. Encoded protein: CASSLPRTSGGYNEQFF.

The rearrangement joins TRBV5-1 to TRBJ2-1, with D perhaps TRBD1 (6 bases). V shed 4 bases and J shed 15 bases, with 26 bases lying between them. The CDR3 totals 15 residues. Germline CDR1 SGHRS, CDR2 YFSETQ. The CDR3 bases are TGCGCCAGCAGCATTACAGGGACGGGACAAGTTGGCTGGTTCTTC. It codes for CASSITGTGQVGWFF.

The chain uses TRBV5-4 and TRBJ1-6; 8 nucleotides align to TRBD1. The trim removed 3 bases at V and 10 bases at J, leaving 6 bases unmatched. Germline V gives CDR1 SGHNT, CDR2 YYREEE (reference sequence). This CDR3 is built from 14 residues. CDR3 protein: CASSSGQGLSPLHF. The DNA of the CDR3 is TGTGCCAGCAGCTCCGGACAGGGCCTCTCACCCCTCCACTTT.

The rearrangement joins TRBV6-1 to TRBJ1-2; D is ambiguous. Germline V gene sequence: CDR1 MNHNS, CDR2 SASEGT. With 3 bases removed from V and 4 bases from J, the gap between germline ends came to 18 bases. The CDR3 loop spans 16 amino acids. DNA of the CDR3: TGTGCCAGCAGTGAGTATCACCGCGGTGTCGGCTATGGCTACACCTTC. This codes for CASSEYHRGVGYGYTF.

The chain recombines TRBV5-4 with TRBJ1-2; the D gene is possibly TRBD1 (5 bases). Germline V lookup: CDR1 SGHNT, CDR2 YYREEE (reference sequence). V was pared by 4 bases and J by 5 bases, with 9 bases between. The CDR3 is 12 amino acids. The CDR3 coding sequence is TGTGCCAGCAGCAGTGACAGATATGGCTACACCTTC. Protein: CASSSDRYGYTF.

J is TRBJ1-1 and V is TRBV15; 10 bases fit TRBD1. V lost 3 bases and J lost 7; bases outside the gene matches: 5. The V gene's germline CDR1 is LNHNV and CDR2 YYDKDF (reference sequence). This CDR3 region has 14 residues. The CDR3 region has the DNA TGTGCCACCAGCAGGCCGGGACAGGGGAATGAAGCTTTCTTT. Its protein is CATSRPGQGNEAFF.

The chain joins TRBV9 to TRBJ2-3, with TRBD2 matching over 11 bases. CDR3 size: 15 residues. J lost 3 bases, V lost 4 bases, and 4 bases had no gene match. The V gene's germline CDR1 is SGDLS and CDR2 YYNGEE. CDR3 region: CASSRRTSGTDTQYF. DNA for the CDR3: TGTGCCAGCAGCCGCCGGACTAGCGGGACAGATACGCAGTATTTT.

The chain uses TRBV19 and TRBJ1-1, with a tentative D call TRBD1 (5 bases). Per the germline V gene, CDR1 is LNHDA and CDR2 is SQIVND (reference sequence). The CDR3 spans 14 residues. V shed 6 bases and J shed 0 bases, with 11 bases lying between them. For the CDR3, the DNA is TGTGCCAGTAGACAGGCCCCGCTGAACACTGAAGCTTTCTTT. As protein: CASRQAPLNTEAFF.

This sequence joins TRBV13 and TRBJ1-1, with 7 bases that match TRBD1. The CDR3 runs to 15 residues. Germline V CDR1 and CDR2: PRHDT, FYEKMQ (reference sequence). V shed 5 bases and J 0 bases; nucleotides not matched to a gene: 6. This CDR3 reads CASSPTGALNTEAFF. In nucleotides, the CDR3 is TGTGCCAGCAGCCCCACAGGGGCCCTGAACACTGAAGCTTTCTTT. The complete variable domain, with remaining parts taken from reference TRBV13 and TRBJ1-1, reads AAGVIQSPRHLIKEKRETATLKCYPIPRHDTVYWYQQGPGQDPQFLISFYEKMQSDKGSIPDRFSAQQFSDYHSELNMSSLELGDSALYFCASSPTGALNTEAFFGQGTRLTVV.

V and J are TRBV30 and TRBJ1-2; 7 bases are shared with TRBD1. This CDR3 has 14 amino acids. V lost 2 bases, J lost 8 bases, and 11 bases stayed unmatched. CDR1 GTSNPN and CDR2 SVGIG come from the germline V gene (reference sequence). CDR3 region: CAWSPTLGQRGYTF. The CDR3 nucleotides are TGTGCCTGGAGTCCGACCCTGGGACAGCGGGGCTACACCTTC.

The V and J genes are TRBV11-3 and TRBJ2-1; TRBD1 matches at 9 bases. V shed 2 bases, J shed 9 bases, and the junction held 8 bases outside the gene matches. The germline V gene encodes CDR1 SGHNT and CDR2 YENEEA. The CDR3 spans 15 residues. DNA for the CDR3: TGTGCCAGCAGCTTAAGGACAGGGGCCGCGGGTGAGCAGTTCTTC. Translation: CASSLRTGAAGEQFF.

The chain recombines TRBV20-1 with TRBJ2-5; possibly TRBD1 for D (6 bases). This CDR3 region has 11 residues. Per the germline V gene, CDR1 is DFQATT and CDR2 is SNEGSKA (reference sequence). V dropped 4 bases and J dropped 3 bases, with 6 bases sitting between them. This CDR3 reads CSANREETQYF. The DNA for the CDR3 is TGCAGTGCTAACAGGGAAGAGACCCAGTACTTC.

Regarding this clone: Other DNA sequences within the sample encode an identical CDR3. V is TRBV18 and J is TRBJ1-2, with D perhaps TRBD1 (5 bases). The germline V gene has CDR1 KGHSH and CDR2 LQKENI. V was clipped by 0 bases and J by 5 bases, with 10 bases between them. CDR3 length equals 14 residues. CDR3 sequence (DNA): TGTGCCAGCTCACCACCAGGAGGGGCGTATGGCTACACCTTC. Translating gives CASSPPGGAYGYTF.

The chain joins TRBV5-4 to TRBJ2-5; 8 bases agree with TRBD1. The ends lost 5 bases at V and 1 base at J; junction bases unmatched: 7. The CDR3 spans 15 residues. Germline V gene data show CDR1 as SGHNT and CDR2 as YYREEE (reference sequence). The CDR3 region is CASRSGQASQETQYF. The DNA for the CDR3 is TGTGCCAGCAGGTCGGGACAGGCCAGCCAAGAGACCCAGTACTTC.

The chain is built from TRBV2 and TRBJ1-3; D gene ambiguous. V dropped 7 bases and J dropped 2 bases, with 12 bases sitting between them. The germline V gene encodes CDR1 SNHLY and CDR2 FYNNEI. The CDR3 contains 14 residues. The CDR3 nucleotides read TGTGCCAGCAACCGCGCGTCCCCTGGAAACACCATATATTTT. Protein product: CASNRASPGNTIYF.

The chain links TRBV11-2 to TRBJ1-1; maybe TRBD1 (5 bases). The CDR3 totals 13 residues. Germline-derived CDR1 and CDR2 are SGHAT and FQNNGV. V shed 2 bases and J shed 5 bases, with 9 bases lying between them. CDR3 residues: CASSLFGGTEAFF. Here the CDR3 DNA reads TGTGCCAGCAGCTTATTTGGGGGGACTGAAGCTTTCTTT.

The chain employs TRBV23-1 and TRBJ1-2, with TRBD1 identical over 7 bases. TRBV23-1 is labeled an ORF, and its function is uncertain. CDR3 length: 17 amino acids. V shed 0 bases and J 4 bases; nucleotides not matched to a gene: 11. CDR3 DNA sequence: TGCGCCAGCAGTCAATCTAGAGGAGGGACAGAGCCCTATGGCTACACCTTC. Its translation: CASSQSRGGTEPYGYTF.

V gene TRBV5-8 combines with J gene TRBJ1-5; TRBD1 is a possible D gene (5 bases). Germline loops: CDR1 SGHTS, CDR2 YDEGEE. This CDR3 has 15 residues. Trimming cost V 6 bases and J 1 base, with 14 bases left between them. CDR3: CASTPGIGSNQPQHF. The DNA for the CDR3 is TGTGCCAGCACCCCAGGGATCGGCAGCAATCAGCCCCAGCATTTT.

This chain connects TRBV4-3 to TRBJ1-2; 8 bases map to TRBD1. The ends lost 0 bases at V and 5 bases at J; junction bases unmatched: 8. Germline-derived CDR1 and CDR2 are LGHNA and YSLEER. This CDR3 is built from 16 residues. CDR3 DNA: TGCGCCAGCAGCCAAGAAGGGGCAGGGGGCAGGTATGGCTACACCTTC. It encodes CASSQEGAGGRYGYTF.

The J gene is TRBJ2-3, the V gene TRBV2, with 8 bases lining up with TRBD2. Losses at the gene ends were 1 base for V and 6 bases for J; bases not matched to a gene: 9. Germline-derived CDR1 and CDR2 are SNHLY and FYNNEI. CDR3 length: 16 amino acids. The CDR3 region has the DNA TGTGCCAGCAGTGAAGTAGCGGGGAGGGGCGCGGATACGCAGTATTTT. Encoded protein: CASSEVAGRGADTQYF.

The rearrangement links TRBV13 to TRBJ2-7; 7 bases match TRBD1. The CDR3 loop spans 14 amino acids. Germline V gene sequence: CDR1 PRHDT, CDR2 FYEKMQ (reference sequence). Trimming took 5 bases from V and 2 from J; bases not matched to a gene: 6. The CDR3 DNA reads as TGTGCCAGCAGCCTCCGACAGGGCGCCTACGAGCAGTACTTC. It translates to CASSLRQGAYEQYF.

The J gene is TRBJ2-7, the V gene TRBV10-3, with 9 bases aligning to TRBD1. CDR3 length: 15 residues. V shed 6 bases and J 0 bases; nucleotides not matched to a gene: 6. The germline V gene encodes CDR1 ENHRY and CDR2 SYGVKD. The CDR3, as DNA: TGTGCCATCAGAAAAGGACAGGGGTACTCCTACGAGCAGTACTTC. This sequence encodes CAIRKGQGYSYEQYF.

The CDR3 nucleotides read TGTGCCAGCAGCTTGGGCGGCCAAAGCACAGATACGCAGTATTTT. The encoded protein is CASSLGGQSTDTQYF. The chain is built from TRBV5-4 and TRBJ2-3; D ambiguous. From germline, CDR1 is SGHNT and CDR2 YYREEE (reference sequence). This CDR3 is 15 amino acids long. Trimming stripped 0 bases from V and 0 bases from J, with 8 bases between. The entire variable domain, with the rest obtained from reference TRBV5-4 and TRBJ2-3, is as follows: ETGVTQSPTHLIKTRGQQVTLRCSSQSGHNTVSWYQQALGQGPQFIFQYYREEENGRGNFPPRFSGLQFPNYSSELNVNALELDDSALYLCASSLGGQSTDTQYFGPGTRLTVL.

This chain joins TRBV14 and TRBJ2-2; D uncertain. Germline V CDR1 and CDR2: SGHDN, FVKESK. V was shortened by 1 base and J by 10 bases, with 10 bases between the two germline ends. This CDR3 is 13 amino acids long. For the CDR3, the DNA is TGTGCCAGCAGCCAAGGGGCCTCGTTGGAGCTGTTTTTT. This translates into CASSQGASLELFF. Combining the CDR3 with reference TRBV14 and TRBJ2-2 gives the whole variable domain EAGVTQFPSHSVIEKGQTVTLRCDPISGHDNLYWYRRVMGKEIKFLLHFVKESKQDESGMPNNRFLAERTGGTYSTLKVQPAELEDSGVYFCASSQGASLELFFGEGSRLTVL.

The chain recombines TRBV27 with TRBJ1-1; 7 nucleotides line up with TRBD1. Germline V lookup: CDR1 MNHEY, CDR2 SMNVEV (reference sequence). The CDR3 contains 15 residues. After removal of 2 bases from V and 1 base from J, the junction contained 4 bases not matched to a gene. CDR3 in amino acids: CASSLNRGSNTEAFF. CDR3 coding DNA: TGTGCCAGCAGTTTAAACAGGGGATCGAACACTGAAGCTTTCTTT.

The CDR3 sequence is CASGPAGTETQYF. The CDR3 bases are TGTGCCAGCGGACCAGCGGGCACTGAGACCCAGTACTTC. This chain links TRBV2 with TRBJ2-5; a possible D gene is TRBD2 (6 bases). The CDR3 consists of 13 residues. Trimming removed 8 bases at V and 5 bases at J, with 15 bases between. Germline CDR1 SNHLY, CDR2 FYNNEI.

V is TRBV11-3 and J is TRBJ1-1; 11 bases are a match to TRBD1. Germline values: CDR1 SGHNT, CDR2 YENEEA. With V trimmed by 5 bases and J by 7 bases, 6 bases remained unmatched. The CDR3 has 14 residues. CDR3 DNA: TGTGCCAGCAGCCCGGGGACAGGGGGGGGTGAAGCTTTCTTT. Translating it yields CASSPGTGGGEAFF.

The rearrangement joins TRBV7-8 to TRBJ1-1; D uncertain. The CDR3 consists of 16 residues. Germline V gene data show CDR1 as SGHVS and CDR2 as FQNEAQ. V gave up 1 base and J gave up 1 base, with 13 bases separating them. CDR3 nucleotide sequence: TGTGCCAGCAGCTTAGAGAGGCGAGTGACGAACACTGAAGCTTTCTTT. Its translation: CASSLERRVTNTEAFF.

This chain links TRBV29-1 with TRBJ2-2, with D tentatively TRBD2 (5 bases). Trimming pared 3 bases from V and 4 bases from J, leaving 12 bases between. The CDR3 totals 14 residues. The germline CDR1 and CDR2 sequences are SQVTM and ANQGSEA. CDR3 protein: CSVDEGRGTGELFF. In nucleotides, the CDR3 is TGCAGCGTTGATGAGGGTCGTGGCACCGGGGAGCTGTTTTTT.

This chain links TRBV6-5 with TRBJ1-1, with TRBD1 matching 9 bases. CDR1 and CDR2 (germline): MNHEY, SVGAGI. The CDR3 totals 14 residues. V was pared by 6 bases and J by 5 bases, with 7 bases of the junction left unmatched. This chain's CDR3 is CASRNGQGRTEAFF. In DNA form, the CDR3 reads TGTGCCAGCAGAAATGGACAGGGGAGGACTGAAGCTTTCTTT.